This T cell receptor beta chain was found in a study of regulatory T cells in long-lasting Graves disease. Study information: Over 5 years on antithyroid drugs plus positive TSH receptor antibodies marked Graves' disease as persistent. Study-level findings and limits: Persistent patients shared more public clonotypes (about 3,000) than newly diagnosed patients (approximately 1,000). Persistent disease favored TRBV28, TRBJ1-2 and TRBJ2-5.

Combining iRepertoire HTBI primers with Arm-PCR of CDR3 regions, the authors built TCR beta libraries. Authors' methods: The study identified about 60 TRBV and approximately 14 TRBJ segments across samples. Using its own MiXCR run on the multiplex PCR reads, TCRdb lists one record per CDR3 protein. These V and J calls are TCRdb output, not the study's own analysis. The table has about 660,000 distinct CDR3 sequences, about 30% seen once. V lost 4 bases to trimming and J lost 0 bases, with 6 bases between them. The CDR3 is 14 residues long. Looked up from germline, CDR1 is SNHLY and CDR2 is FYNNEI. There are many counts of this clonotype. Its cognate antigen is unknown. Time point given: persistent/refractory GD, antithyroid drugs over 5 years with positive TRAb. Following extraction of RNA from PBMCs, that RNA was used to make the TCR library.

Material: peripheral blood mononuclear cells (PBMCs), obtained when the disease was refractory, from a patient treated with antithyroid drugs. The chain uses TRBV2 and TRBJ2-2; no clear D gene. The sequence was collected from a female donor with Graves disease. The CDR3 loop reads CASSVGPNTGELFF. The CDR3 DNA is TGTGCCAGCAGTGTGGGTCCGAACACCGGGGAGCTGTTTTTT.